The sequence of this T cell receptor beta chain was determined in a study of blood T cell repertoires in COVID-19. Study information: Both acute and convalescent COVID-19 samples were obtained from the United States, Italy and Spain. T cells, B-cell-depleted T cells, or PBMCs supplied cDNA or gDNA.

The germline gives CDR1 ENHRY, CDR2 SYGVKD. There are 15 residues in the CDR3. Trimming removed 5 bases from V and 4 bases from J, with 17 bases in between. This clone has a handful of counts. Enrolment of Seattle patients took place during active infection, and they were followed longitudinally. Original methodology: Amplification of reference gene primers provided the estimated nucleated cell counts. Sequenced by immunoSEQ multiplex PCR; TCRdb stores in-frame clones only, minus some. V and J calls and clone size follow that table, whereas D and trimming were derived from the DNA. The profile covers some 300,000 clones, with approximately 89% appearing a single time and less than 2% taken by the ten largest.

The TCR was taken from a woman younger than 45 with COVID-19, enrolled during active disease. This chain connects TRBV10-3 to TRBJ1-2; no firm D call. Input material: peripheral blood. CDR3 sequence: CAISPSDPGSYGYTF. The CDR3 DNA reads TGTGCCATCAGTCCTTCGGACCCGGGAAGCTATGGCTACACCTTC.